Included here is one T cell receptor beta chain sequence, with context. The source of the sample is a study of blood T cell repertoires in COVID-19. Clones were read by immunoSEQ multiplex PCR, and TCRdb kept only the in-frame ones, dropping some. The sample carries about 280,000 clones, 75% to 90% recorded once. The TCR sequence derives from a woman in her forties or fifties who had recovered from COVID-19. Sequenced sample: PBMCs or T cells enriched from blood (not recorded which).

CDR3: CASSTKRGINTGELFF. The CDR3 DNA follows: TGTGCCAGCAGCACGAAAAGGGGAATTAACACCGGGGAGCTGTTTTTT. V gene TRBV11-3 combines with J gene TRBJ2-2, with a possible D match to TRBD1 (5 bases). The CDR3 sequence is 16 residues long. With 5 bases removed from V and 2 bases from J, the gap between germline ends came to 15 bases. From germline, CDR1 is SGHNT and CDR2 YENEEA.